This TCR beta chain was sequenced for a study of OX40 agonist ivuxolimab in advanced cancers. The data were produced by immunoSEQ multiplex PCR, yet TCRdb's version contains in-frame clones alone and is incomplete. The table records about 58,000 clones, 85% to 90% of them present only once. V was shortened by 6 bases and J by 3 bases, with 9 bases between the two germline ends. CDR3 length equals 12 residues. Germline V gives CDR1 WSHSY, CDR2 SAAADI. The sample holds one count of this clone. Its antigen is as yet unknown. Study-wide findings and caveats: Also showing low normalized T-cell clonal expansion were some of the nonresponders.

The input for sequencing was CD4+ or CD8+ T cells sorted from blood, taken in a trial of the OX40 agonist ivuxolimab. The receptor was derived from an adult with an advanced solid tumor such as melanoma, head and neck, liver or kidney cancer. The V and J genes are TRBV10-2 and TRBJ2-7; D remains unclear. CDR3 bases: TGCGCCAGCAGCGGGTTGAGCTACGAGCAGTACTTC. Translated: CASSGLSYEQYF.